This TCR beta chain appears in the sequencing data of a study of spatial heterogeneity in lung cancer. About the study: Detected sequences consistently included more beta-chain ones than alpha-chain ones. Raw reads showed each unique TCR and UMI combination turning up more than ten times on average.

Time point specified: sample taken at primary tumor resection. Sequencing was performed on whole RNA extracted from tumor and nontumor lung tissue, or from frozen PBMC, and the material was left unsorted. Samples came from around 70 TRACERx patients with untreated early-stage lung cancer. The table lists this clonotype with many counts. TCRdb reprocessed the 5' RACE reads via MiXCR and lists one record per CDR3 protein. The table has about 95,000 distinct CDR3 sequences, approximately 8.2% seen once. From germline, CDR1 is DFQATT and CDR2 SNEGSKA (reference sequence). V gave up 3 bases and J gave up 8 bases, with 19 bases separating them. The CDR3 length is 15 residues.

Here the sequenced sample was PBMCs, taken at surgery. The V and J genes are TRBV20-1 and TRBJ1-4; a possible D gene is TRBD1 (5 bases). The TCR comes from a male donor with early-stage non-small cell lung cancer. DNA of the CDR3: TGCAGTGCTAGCGCAAGAGGGACCTCAAAAGAAAAACTGTTTTTT. This gives the protein CSASARGTSKEKLFF.